These T cell receptor beta chains were read from a single sample in a study of blood T cell repertoires in COVID-19. Repertoires were generated with immunoSEQ multiplex PCR, while TCRdb's copy carries only in-frame clones and drops some. Of about 310,000 clones listed, 89% were seen once; the top ten hold approximately 5%. The specimen sequenced was PBMCs or T cells enriched from blood (not recorded which). The receptors were sampled from a man between 60 and 75 years old who had recovered from COVID-19. CDR3s include the opening cysteine and the closing phenylalanine or tryptophan. A D gene is named only where the DNA matches it firmly. The size of a clone is reported for some rows only, either as once, few or many, or as a class for expanded clones.

V,size,J,D,CDR3,DNA
TRBV5-6,.,TRBJ1-3,.,CASSPRSRSNSGNTIYF,TGTGCCAGCAGCCCGCGTTCCCGGTCTAACTCTGGAAACACCATATATTTT
TRBV6-1,.,TRBJ2-7,.,CASSEDPAYEQYF,TGTGCCAGCAGTGAAGACCCGGCCTACGAGCAGTACTTC
TRBV6-5,.,TRBJ1-5,TRBD1,CASRPPQGFNQPQHF,TGTGCCAGCAGACCACCACAGGGGTTTAATCAGCCCCAGCATTTT
TRBV28,.,TRBJ1-2,.,CASRTYPGRRGGYGYTF,TGTGCCAGCAGGACATACCCTGGCCGGCGGGGTGGCTATGGCTACACCTTC
TRBV15,.,TRBJ1-6,TRBD1,CATSRDRANSPLHF,TGTGCCACCAGCAGGGACAGGGCTAATTCACCCCTCCACTTT
TRBV6-5,.,TRBJ2-7,TRBD1,CASSYAPGTGGAWQYF,TGTGCCAGCAGTTACGCCCCCGGGACAGGGGGCGCCTGGCAGTACTTC
TRBV27,.,TRBJ2-1,TRBD2,CASRMIFVGLAGNNEQFF,TGTGCCAGCAGGATGATTTTTGTAGGACTAGCGGGGAACAATGAGCAGTTCTTC
TRBV27,.,TRBJ1-6,TRBD1,CASSVTGLNNSPLHF,TGTGCCAGCAGCGTGACAGGGCTTAATAATTCACCCCTCCACTTT
TRBV28,.,TRBJ2-7,.,CASSFQWEQYF,TGTGCCAGCAGTTTCCAGTGGGAGCAGTACTTC
TRBV4-1,.,TRBJ2-1,TRBD2,CASSQGAGVDSYNEQFF,TGCGCCAGCAGCCAAGGGGCGGGAGTTGATTCCTACAATGAGCAGTTCTTC
TRBV7-3,.,TRBJ2-3,TRBD1,CASSLRTGGADTQYF,TGTGCCAGCAGCTTAAGAACAGGGGGCGCAGATACGCAGTATTTT
TRBV28,.,TRBJ1-2,.,CASSSGLISNYGYTF,TGTGCCAGCAGTTCGGGACTGATCTCTAACTATGGCTACACCTTC
TRBV2,once,TRBJ2-3,.,CASSERRADTQYF,TGTGCCAGCAGTGAAAGGAGGGCAGATACGCAGTATTTT
TRBV5-6,.,TRBJ1-2,.,CASSLWDIPNYGYTF,TGTGCCAGCAGCTTGTGGGACATCCCAAACTATGGCTACACCTTC
TRBV29-1,.,TRBJ2-3,.,CSVAKRAGTDTQYF,TGCAGCGTCGCTAAGCGAGCGGGCACAGATACGCAGTATTTT
TRBV28,.,TRBJ2-1,.,CATRDTYNEQFF,TGTGCCACTCGGGACACCTACAATGAGCAGTTCTTC
TRBV28,.,TRBJ1-4,.,CASSSGDPNEKLFF,TGTGCCAGCAGTTCAGGGGACCCTAATGAAAAACTGTTTTTT
TRBV28,.,TRBJ1-5,.,CASRTGFLNQPQHF,TGTGCCAGCAGAACAGGTTTCCTCAATCAGCCCCAGCATTTT
TRBV12-3/TRBV12-4,.,TRBJ1-2,TRBD1,CASSPGQVHGYTF,TGTGCCAGCAGTCCTGGACAGGTTCACGGCTACACCTTC
TRBV5-1,.,TRBJ1-3,.,CASALVQGFPSSGNTIYF,TGCGCCAGCGCTCTGGTCCAGGGGTTTCCGAGCTCTGGAAACACCATATATTTT
TRBV25-1,.,TRBJ2-2,TRBD1,CASSELRQGAELFF,TGTGCCAGCAGTGAATTACGACAGGGGGCGGAGCTGTTTTTT
TRBV9,.,TRBJ2-2,.,CASSRGYSATGELFF,TGTGCCAGCAGCCGCGGGTATAGCGCCACCGGGGAGCTGTTTTTT
TRBV28,.,TRBJ1-1,.,CASRTVNTEAFF,TGTGCCAGTAGGACAGTGAACACTGAAGCTTTCTTT
TRBV5-8,.,TRBJ1-5,TRBD1,CASSLEVFTGAQPQHF,TGTGCCAGCAGCTTGGAAGTGTTTACAGGGGCTCAGCCCCAGCATTTT
TRBV10-1,.,TRBJ2-1,TRBD2,CASSPSGGMDEQFF,TGCGCCAGCTCCCCTAGCGGGGGCATGGATGAGCAGTTCTTC
TRBV19,.,TRBJ2-1,TRBD2,CASSLAGADEQFF,TGTGCCAGTAGCCTAGCGGGAGCGGATGAGCAGTTCTTC
TRBV4-2,once,TRBJ2-1,.,CASSQDRQNNEQFF,TGTGCCAGCAGCCAAGATAGACAGAACAATGAGCAGTTCTTC
TRBV7-2,.,TRBJ2-7,.,CASSLDYFSYEQYF,TGTGCCAGCAGCTTAGACTACTTCTCCTACGAGCAGTACTTC
TRBV11-3,.,TRBJ2-1,TRBD2,CASSLGHSGRAYNEQFF,TGTGCCAGCAGCTTAGGCCATAGCGGGAGGGCCTACAATGAGCAGTTCTTC
TRBV21-1,.,TRBJ2-7,.,CASSKEKRGSSYEQYF,TGTGCCAGCAGCAAAGAAAAGCGGGGGAGCTCCTACGAGCAGTACTTC
TRBV2,once,TRBJ1-1,.,CASHLGGGGTEAFF,TGTGCCAGCCATCTCGGGGGGGGTGGCACTGAAGCTTTCTTT
TRBV3-1/TRBV3-2,.,TRBJ1-1,TRBD1,CASSQEGQTGLRTEAFF,TGTGCCAGCAGCCAAGAAGGGCAGACAGGGTTGAGAACTGAAGCTTTCTTT
TRBV28,.,TRBJ1-4,.,CASYRGPNEKLFF,TGTGCCAGCTATCGGGGTCCTAATGAAAAACTGTTTTTT
TRBV10-3,.,TRBJ1-5,.,CAISAGGTGNQPQHF,TGTGCCATCAGTGCGGGGGGGACCGGGAATCAGCCCCAGCATTTT
TRBV6-4,.,TRBJ2-1,TRBD1,CHRGEVNEQFF,TGTCACAGGGGTGAGGTCAATGAGCAGTTCTTC
TRBV5-1,.,TRBJ2-3,TRBD1,CASSSGTGKDTQYF,TGCGCCAGCAGCTCGGGGACAGGGAAAGATACGCAGTATTTT
TRBV6-6,.,TRBJ2-1,TRBD2,CASSRWREQGDEQFF,TGTGCCAGCAGTCGATGGCGGGAGCAGGGCGATGAGCAGTTCTTC
TRBV28,.,TRBJ1-2,.,CASSLARIGAHSTYGYTF,TGTGCCAGCAGTTTGGCGCGAATAGGGGCGCACTCTACCTATGGCTACACCTTC